The 25 T cell receptor beta chains below all came from one sample that was sequenced in a study of T cells after posttransplantation cyclophosphamide. Generated by immunoSEQ multiplex PCR, the TCRdb table keeps only in-frame clones and is missing some. Counted here are fewer than 35,000 clones, roughly 91% occurring once; the ten biggest clones make up 0.1%. The naive gate required viable CD3+CD4+ or CD3+CD8+ cells with CCR7+CD45RA+CD45RO-CD95-CD27+CD28+ phenotype. Sequencing was performed on naive CD4+ T cells sorted from blood. Every receptor here comes from a man aged 25-45 years in good health and a related stem cell transplant donor.

The rearrangement uses TRBV19 and TRBJ1-6, with 10 bases lining up with TRBD1. J was trimmed by 7 bases and V by 5 bases; bases with no gene match: 2. This CDR3 is built from 14 residues. CDR1 and CDR2 (germline): LNHDA, SQIVND (reference sequence). The CDR3 DNA is TGTGCCAGTAGTGGGACAGGGGAAAATTCACCCCTCCACTTT. This translates into CASSGTGENSPLHF.

This chain uses TRBV14 with TRBJ1-1; TRBD1 aligns across 8 bases. Germline V gives CDR1 SGHDN, CDR2 FVKESK. The CDR3 extends over 15 amino acids. J lost 1 base, V lost 5 bases, and 6 bases had no gene match. For the CDR3, the DNA is TGTGCCAGCAGCACACGGACAGGGAGGAACACTGAAGCTTTCTTT. It translates to CASSTRTGRNTEAFF.

The chain employs TRBV19 and TRBJ2-6, with TRBD1 matching 7 bases. V lost 0 bases to trimming and J lost 0 bases; unmatched junction nucleotides: 5. The CDR3 covers 18 residues. The germline CDR1 and CDR2 sequences are LNHDA and SQIVND (reference sequence). The CDR3 sequence: CASSIEGRGFSGANVLTF. The CDR3 coding sequence is TGTGCCAGTAGTATAGAGGGCAGGGGGTTCTCTGGGGCCAACGTCCTGACTTTC.

This clone was detected once. The J gene is TRBJ2-5, the V gene TRBV19, with 7 nucleotides matching TRBD2. Germline-derived CDR1 and CDR2 are LNHDA and SQIVND (reference sequence). CDR3 length: 13 residues. The junction had 5 bases not matched to a gene; V was cut back by 5 bases and J by 5 bases. The CDR3 bases are TGTGCCAGTAGTCCGGACGGGAGGGAGACCCAGTACTTC. It is translated as CASSPDGRETQYF.

The chain links TRBV5-4 to TRBJ1-2; 8 bases line up with TRBD1. CDR1 and CDR2 from the germline V gene are SGHNT and YYREEE (reference sequence). V was pared by 4 bases and J by 8 bases, with 7 bases of the junction left unmatched. The CDR3 is 13 amino acids. CDR3 nucleotides: TGTGCCAGCAGCCTACAGGGGGTTGGCGGCTACACCTTC. Its protein product is CASSLQGVGGYTF.

This clone was seen a handful of times. This chain links TRBV2 with TRBJ2-7; possibly TRBD1 for D (5 bases). V shed 7 bases and J shed 2 bases, with 12 bases lying between them. The CDR3 is 13 residues long. From germline, CDR1 is SNHLY and CDR2 FYNNEI. CDR3 sequence (DNA): TGTGCCAGCATGCTTGACAGAACCTACGAGCAGTACTTC. It specifies CASMLDRTYEQYF.

Regarding this clone: A read error may produce the germline difference seen at one junction end. This chain connects TRBV6-1 to TRBJ2-1, with D maybe TRBD2 (6 bases). Germline CDR1 and CDR2: MNHNS and SASEGT. The CDR3 is 15 residues long. In nucleotides, the CDR3 is TGTGCCAGCAGGGAAGGGAGACTAGTCTACAATGAGCAGTTCTTC. This encodes CASREGRLVYNEQFF.

Written as DNA, the CDR3 is TGCGCCAGCAGCTTGGCCCAGGGAAGATACAATGAGCAGTTCTTC. Amino acids: CASSLAQGRYNEQFF. The V and J genes are TRBV5-1 and TRBJ2-1; D possibly corresponds to TRBD1 (5 bases). The V end lost 0 bases, the J end lost 4 bases, and 11 bases lay between the germline ends. Germline-derived CDR1 and CDR2 are SGHRS and YFSETQ. The CDR3 extends over 15 amino acids.

The chain couples TRBV7-8 to TRBJ2-3; D gene unclear. This CDR3 has 16 residues. V lost 1 base to trimming and J lost 1 base, with 12 bases between them. CDR1 SGHVS and CDR2 FQNEAQ come from the germline V gene. The CDR3: CASSLDLSFRTDTQYF. CDR3 DNA: TGTGCCAGCAGCTTAGATCTGAGTTTCCGCACAGATACGCAGTATTTT.

The rearrangement joins TRBV19 to TRBJ2-3; a possible D gene is TRBD2 (5 bases). Germline V CDR1 and CDR2: LNHDA, SQIVND (reference sequence). V dropped 0 bases and J dropped 0 bases, with 10 bases sitting between them. The CDR3 has 16 amino acids. The CDR3 spells CASSIDGAASTDTQYF. The CDR3 bases are TGTGCCAGTAGTATAGATGGAGCGGCTAGCACAGATACGCAGTATTTT.

V is TRBV5-4 and J is TRBJ2-5, with D possibly being TRBD2 (5 bases). The V and J ends lost 0 bases and 3 bases respectively, with 6 bases between them. In germline, CDR1 is SGHNT, CDR2 YYREEE (reference sequence). This CDR3 spans 13 amino acids. Here the CDR3 reads CASSLVEEETQYF. CDR3 coding DNA: TGTGCCAGCAGCTTGGTGGAGGAAGAGACCCAGTACTTC.

The rearrangement joins TRBV6-6 to TRBJ1-1; no clear D. The CDR3 has 15 residues. CDR1 and CDR2 (germline): MNHNY, SVGAGI (reference sequence). Trimming pared 0 bases from V and 0 bases from J, leaving 8 bases between. The CDR3 loop is CASSYSRQMNTEAFF. The CDR3 DNA sequence: TGTGCCAGCAGTTACTCGAGGCAGATGAACACTGAAGCTTTCTTT.

The rearrangement links TRBV2 to TRBJ1-2; no clear D gene. There are 15 residues in the CDR3. V was cut by 2 bases and J by 4 bases, with 14 bases left in between. Germline CDR1 is SNHLY and CDR2 is FYNNEI. The CDR3 DNA is TGTGCCAGCAGTGAACAGGCATCGTTCCCCTATGGCTACACCTTC. As protein: CASSEQASFPYGYTF.

The chain is built from TRBV27 and TRBJ2-3; 7 nucleotides agree with TRBD1. The CDR3 covers 15 residues. V shed 3 bases, J shed 6 bases, and the junction held 9 bases outside the gene matches. The V gene's germline CDR1 is MNHEY and CDR2 SMNVEV (reference sequence). The CDR3 coding sequence is TGTGCCAGCAGTTTCGCTTCGACAGGGTCTGATACGCAGTATTTT. Protein sequence: CASSFASTGSDTQYF.

Concerning this clone itself: One end of the junction does not line up with germline, which may come from a read error. The chain carries TRBV19 and TRBJ2-7; TRBD1 matches at 10 bases. The CDR3 runs to 14 residues. CDR1 LNHDA and CDR2 SQIVND come from the germline V gene (reference sequence). CDR3 residues: CAGSLRQGAKEQYF. CDR3 coding DNA: TGTGCCGGTAGTCTACGACAGGGGGCTAAGGAGCAGTACTTC.

Regarding this clone: Relative to the germline gene, one junction end is altered; a read error may explain this. The J gene is TRBJ1-2, the V gene TRBV6-1; D gene ambiguous. The CDR3 loop spans 13 amino acids. The germline V gene has CDR1 MNHNS and CDR2 SASEGT. Here the CDR3 reads CASSEARFYGYTF. The CDR3 DNA reads as TGTGCCAGCAGCGAAGCACGGTTTTATGGCTACACCTTC.

V gene TRBV29-1 combines with J gene TRBJ2-3; D unresolved. The CDR3 extends over 11 amino acids. Trimming stripped 5 bases from V and 4 bases from J, with 7 bases between. Germline V gene lookup returns CDR1 SQVTM and CDR2 ANQGSEA. The chain's CDR3 is CSVPFPDTQYF. The CDR3 DNA sequence: TGCAGCGTTCCCTTCCCAGATACGCAGTATTTT.

This clone was seen more than once but under ten times. This chain links TRBV28 with TRBJ1-3; no reliable D call. Germline V gene sequence: CDR1 MDHEN, CDR2 SYDVKM. The CDR3 is made up of 17 amino acids. Trimming stripped 1 base from V and 0 bases from J, with 13 bases between. CDR3 DNA sequence: TGTGCCAGCAGTTTATATCCAGGCGTTAGCTCTGGAAACACCATATATTTT. It translates to CASSLYPGVSSGNTIYF.

This clone was seen a handful of times. This rearrangement joins TRBV6-6 to TRBJ1-6, with 9 bases lining up with TRBD1. Trimming cost V 6 bases and J 10 bases; bases outside gene matches: 13. Germline V CDR1 and CDR2: MNHNY, SVGAGI (reference sequence). This CDR3 has 16 amino acids. The chain's CDR3 is CASSDGGQGFGSPLHF. In DNA form, the CDR3 reads TGTGCCAGCAGCGATGGGGGACAGGGTTTTGGATCACCCCTCCACTTT.

The V gene is TRBV4-3, the J gene TRBJ1-6; D is perhaps TRBD1 (6 bases). V was cut by 0 bases and J by 8 bases, with 11 bases left in between. Germline CDR1 is LGHNA and CDR2 is YSLEER. The CDR3 contains 15 residues. CDR3 sequence (DNA): TGCGCCAGCAGCCAAGATTTCTACAGGGATTCACCCCTCCACTTT. Translated, it gives CASSQDFYRDSPLHF.

The rearrangement links TRBV28 to TRBJ2-5, with no clear D. CDR1 is MDHEN, CDR2 SYDVKM, per germline. Trimming left V 3 bases short and J 1 base short, with 9 bases between. The CDR3 contains 14 residues. The CDR3 DNA follows: TGTGCCAGCAGTTTTTCTCCCGTCCAAGAGACCCAGTACTTC. Its protein is CASSFSPVQETQYF.

In this sample, this clone turned up once. V usage is TRBV21-1 and J usage is TRBJ2-2; TRBD2 is taken as the D call from the table, unchecked against the DNA. TRBV21-1 is recorded as a pseudogene. This CDR3 is 12 amino acids long. The CDR3, as DNA: TGTGCCAGCAGCAGAGTCACCGGGGAGCTGTTTTTT. This encodes CASSRVTGELFF.

V usage is TRBV11-2 and J usage is TRBJ1-5; 9 nucleotides line up with TRBD1. The CDR3 spans 15 residues. Germline assignment: CDR1 SGHAT and CDR2 FQNNGV. With 5 bases clipped from V and 4 bases from J, the junction kept 6 bases outside the gene matches. The CDR3 protein is CASSPGTGWNQPQHF. The DNA for the CDR3 is TGTGCCAGCAGCCCGGGGACAGGGTGGAATCAGCCCCAGCATTTT. The full variable domain, with the rest looked up from reference TRBV11-2 and TRBJ1-5, is EAGVAQSPRYKIIEKRQSVAFWCNPISGHATLYWYQQILGQGPKLLIQFQNNGVVDDSQLPKDRFSAERLKGVDSTLKIQPAKLEDSAVYLCASSPGTGWNQPQHFGDGTRLSIL.

This chain connects TRBV2 to TRBJ2-5; TRBD1 might be the D (5 bases). Germline V CDR1 and CDR2: SNHLY, FYNNEI. V was trimmed by 2 bases and J by 4 bases, leaving 5 bases between them. This CDR3 contains 12 residues. The CDR3 region is CASSEQGETQYF. The CDR3 bases are TGTGCCAGCAGTGAACAGGGAGAGACCCAGTACTTC.

The chain employs TRBV28 and TRBJ1-1; D is unresolved. CDR3 length: 14 residues. V was clipped by 7 bases and J by 1 base, with 13 bases between them. CDR1 is MDHEN, CDR2 SYDVKM, per germline. In nucleotides, the CDR3 is TGTGCCAGCATCCACGACGGCGGGAACACTGAAGCTTTCTTT. It yields the protein CASIHDGGNTEAFF.